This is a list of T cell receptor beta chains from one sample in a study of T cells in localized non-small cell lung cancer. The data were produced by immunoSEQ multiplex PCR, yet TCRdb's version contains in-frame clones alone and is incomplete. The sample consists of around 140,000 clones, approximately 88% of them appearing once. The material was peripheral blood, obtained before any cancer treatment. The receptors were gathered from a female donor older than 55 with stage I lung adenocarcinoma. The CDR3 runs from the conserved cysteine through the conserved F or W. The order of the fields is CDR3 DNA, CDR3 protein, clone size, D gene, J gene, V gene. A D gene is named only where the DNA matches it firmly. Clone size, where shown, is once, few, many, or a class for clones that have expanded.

CDR3 DNA: TGTGCCAGCGCTGCCCCGGGAGAGGATGAGACCCAGTACTTC; CDR3 protein: CASAAPGEDETQYF; clone size: -; D gene: -; J gene: TRBJ2-5; V gene: TRBV9
CDR3 DNA: TGTGCCAGCTCACCACTCGACAGCAAGGGTGGCTACACCTTC; CDR3 protein: CASSPLDSKGGYTF; clone size: -; D gene: -; J gene: TRBJ1-2; V gene: TRBV18
CDR3 DNA: TGCGCCAGCAGCCGGACCCAGGGGGGCAATCAGCCCCAGCATTTT; CDR3 protein: CASSRTQGGNQPQHF; clone size: -; D gene: TRBD1; J gene: TRBJ1-5; V gene: TRBV4-1
CDR3 DNA: TGTGCCAGCAGCCCAGTGGGGGAGAGCAACGAGCAGTACTTC; CDR3 protein: CASSPVGESNEQYF; clone size: -; D gene: -; J gene: TRBJ2-7; V gene: TRBV5-4
CDR3 DNA: TGCAGCGTAACGGGACTAGCGGGGCCCTACAATGAGCAGTTCTTC; CDR3 protein: CSVTGLAGPYNEQFF; clone size: -; D gene: TRBD2; J gene: TRBJ2-1; V gene: TRBV29-1
CDR3 DNA: TGTGCCAGCAGCTTAATCGCGAACACTGAAGCTTTCTTT; CDR3 protein: CASSLIANTEAFF; clone size: -; D gene: -; J gene: TRBJ1-1; V gene: TRBV11-2
CDR3 DNA: TGTGCCAGCAGCGATCTAGGCGGGAGGCCGTCAGATACGCAGTATTTT; CDR3 protein: CASSDLGGRPSDTQYF; clone size: -; D gene: TRBD2; J gene: TRBJ2-3; V gene: TRBV9
CDR3 DNA: TGTGCCAGCAGGGGTCAGGGGGCTAACACCGGGGAGCTGTTTTTT; CDR3 protein: CASRGQGANTGELFF; clone size: -; D gene: TRBD1; J gene: TRBJ2-2; V gene: TRBV6-5
CDR3 DNA: TGTGCCAGCAGGAACAGACAGGGGGACCAAGAGACCCAGTACTTC; CDR3 protein: CASRNRQGDQETQYF; clone size: once; D gene: TRBD1; J gene: TRBJ2-5; V gene: TRBV27
CDR3 DNA: TGTGCCAGTAGGCAGGGGGCCCGGGACAATGAGCAGTTCTTC; CDR3 protein: CASRQGARDNEQFF; clone size: -; D gene: TRBD1; J gene: TRBJ2-1; V gene: TRBV27
CDR3 DNA: TGCAGCGTGTTCACAGGGTCCTACGAGCAGTACTTC; CDR3 protein: CSVFTGSYEQYF; clone size: -; D gene: -; J gene: TRBJ2-7; V gene: TRBV29-1
CDR3 DNA: TGTGCCACGTCCGGGAGCACTGGAAACACCATATATTTT; CDR3 protein: CATSGSTGNTIYF; clone size: once; D gene: -; J gene: TRBJ1-3; V gene: TRBV2
CDR3 DNA: TGTGCCAGCTCACCAACCCGGGTTGATGAGCAGTTCTTC; CDR3 protein: CASSPTRVDEQFF; clone size: -; D gene: -; J gene: TRBJ2-1; V gene: TRBV18
CDR3 DNA: TGTGCCAGCAGCTTAGTCGGGAGCCCCTACAATGAGCAGTTCTTC; CDR3 protein: CASSLVGSPYNEQFF; clone size: -; D gene: -; J gene: TRBJ2-1; V gene: TRBV7-2
CDR3 DNA: TGTGCCAGCTCCTCGGGGGCGGGAGGTACCTACGAGCAGTACTTC; CDR3 protein: CASSSGAGGTYEQYF; clone size: -; D gene: TRBD2; J gene: TRBJ2-7; V gene: TRBV14
CDR3 DNA: TGTGCCAGCAGCCCGGACTTAGCTTTGGATGAGCAGTTCTTC; CDR3 protein: CASSPDLALDEQFF; clone size: medium-sized; D gene: -; J gene: TRBJ2-1; V gene: TRBV4-2
CDR3 DNA: TGTGCCAGCAGCCCCGAGGGACTAGCTGGCCACAGGGAGCAGTTCTTC; CDR3 protein: CASSPEGLAGHREQFF; clone size: once; D gene: TRBD2; J gene: TRBJ2-1; V gene: TRBV9
CDR3 DNA: TGTGCCAGTAGTCCACCCACAGATACGCAGTATTTT; CDR3 protein: CASSPPTDTQYF; clone size: -; D gene: -; J gene: TRBJ2-3; V gene: TRBV19
CDR3 DNA: TGTGCCAGCAGTGAAGACAGGGACGGTCAGCCCCAGCATTTT; CDR3 protein: CASSEDRDGQPQHF; clone size: -; D gene: TRBD1; J gene: TRBJ1-5; V gene: TRBV25-1
CDR3 DNA: TGTGCCAGCAGCTTGCCGGTAATCAATGAGCAGTTCTTC; CDR3 protein: CASSLPVINEQFF; clone size: -; D gene: -; J gene: TRBJ2-1; V gene: TRBV5-4
CDR3 DNA: TGTGCCAGCAGCACAACCGGGACTAGCGGGAGAGAGACCCAGTACTTC; CDR3 protein: CASSTTGTSGRETQYF; clone size: -; D gene: TRBD2; J gene: TRBJ2-5; V gene: TRBV9
CDR3 DNA: TGTGCCAGCAGTTTGCGAGTCCCGAATGAGCAGTTCTTC; CDR3 protein: CASSLRVPNEQFF; clone size: -; D gene: -; J gene: TRBJ2-1; V gene: TRBV28
CDR3 DNA: TGTGCCAGCTCACCCGGGACAGAAGCTTTCTTT; CDR3 protein: CASSPGTEAFF; clone size: -; D gene: -; J gene: TRBJ1-1; V gene: TRBV18
CDR3 DNA: TGTGCCAGCAGCGTAACCCCGAGAAATGAGCAGTTCTTC; CDR3 protein: CASSVTPRNEQFF; clone size: -; D gene: -; J gene: TRBJ2-1; V gene: TRBV9
CDR3 DNA: TGTGCCAGCTCAGAAGCTAACTATGGCTACACCTTC; CDR3 protein: CASSEANYGYTF; clone size: few; D gene: -; J gene: TRBJ1-2; V gene: TRBV18